This T cell receptor beta chain originates from a study of T cell responses to AZD1222 COVID-19 vaccine. Study-level findings and limits: CD4 TCRs associated with vaccination spanned spike, dominating at 160-218 and 743-854. The breadth and depth of Spike-specific TCRs increased once two AZD1222 doses had been given. In a largely white British group with more females than males, clonal diversity was possibly underestimated.

This CDR3 is built from 13 residues. Germline V gene sequence: CDR1 SGHNT, CDR2 YYREEE (reference sequence). V lost 4 bases and J lost 8, with 15 bases in between. Sequenced by immunoSEQ multiplex PCR; TCRdb stores in-frame clones only, minus some. The data show 120,000 to 150,000 clones, with 91% seen just once and about 3.8% held by the top ten. This clone came up a few times. Its cognate antigen is unknown. The sequencing here drew on peripheral blood, taken 28 days after the second AZD1222 dose. The rearrangement uses TRBV5-4 and TRBJ1-2, with no clear D. This TCR was sampled from an adult who received the AZD1222 COVID-19 vaccine. The CDR3 DNA reads as TGTGCCAGCAGCCTCCCGGACGGGAGAGGCTACACCTTC. Its protein product is CASSLPDGRGYTF.